What follows describes a single TCR beta chain. This clone was detected only a few times. Its antigen target is currently unknown. Per-base qualities were not stored, and no clone one base away is much larger. The library came from the immunoSEQ multiplex PCR assay. A mixture of 60 forward primers for TCR Vbeta segments and 13 reverse primers for TCR Jbeta segments was used in the multiplex PCR. The CDR3 region of rearranged TCR beta genes was amplified from genomic DNA by a multiplex PCR assay. The amplified TCR beta libraries were sequenced on the Illumina HiSeq System as 87-base-pair reads. The paper's processing steps were these. A later analysis tallied around 87 million unique TCR beta chains across the 666 repertoires, and about 10 million of those chains were shared by two or more donors. Raw reads were error-corrected and collapsed into unique sequences by a nearest-neighbor algorithm in which closely related sequences were merged to remove PCR and sequencing errors. V, D and J gene segments were assigned by aligning CDR3 sequences to IMGT reference sequences. For a sequence to be retained, a match of at least six nucleotides was required to both a V gene segment and a J gene segment. Rearrangements were called productive when the CDR3 lacked stop codons and stayed in frame with V and J; all others were non-productive. Following IMGT convention, CDR3 was defined as the stretch from the second conserved V-encoded cysteine to the conserved J-encoded phenylalanine. In an earlier analysis of roughly 580 of the donors, sequences lacking an unambiguous match to a single V gene segment were excluded. An earlier analysis of approximately 590 of the donors classified V segments as functional when productive rearrangements were above 56.7% and as segregating when the standard deviation between donors was above 5%. A statistical classification framework was developed to diagnose cytomegalovirus status using the catalog of TCR beta chain sequences. A later analysis assigned V and J genes by comparing TCR nucleotide sequences with IMGT/GENE-DB human TR gene sequences. Using the TCRdist pipeline, a later analysis assigned CDR3 sequences along with most-parsimonious VDJ recombination scenarios. In a later analysis, each TCR beta chain was defined by its CDR3 amino acid sequence together with its V-gene family, and reads lacking a unique V-gene family were excluded. A later analysis removed 600 or so highly shared, low-generation-probability nucleotide sequences to deal with suspected cross-contamination and a sequencing artifact. A later analysis calculated a clonal expansion index for each public chain from normalized within-repertoire ranks of inferred template counts. Generation probabilities in a later analysis came from a VDJ recombination model fitted to out-of-frame rearrangements, and those results were checked against IGoR. In a later analysis, hypergeometric tests were used to score TCR-TCR, TCR-HLA and TCR-CMV co-occurrence, with a repertoire-size bias correction applied to TCR pairs. A later analysis estimated false discovery rates by permuting HLA or CMV assignments 20 times. In a later analysis, co-occurring TCRs were grouped using DBSCAN, with TCRdist sequence similarity added in when clustering inside HLA-allele-positive subsets. For co-occurrence clustering, repertoires with fewer than 30,000 or more than 120,000 public chains were excluded, along with several repertoires with anomalous nucleotide sharing. TCRdb provides this immuneACCESS table in a form limited to in-frame rearrangements. Some clones are lacking; in checked studies, under half of them reflect an unresolved V gene, and why the rest are absent is not known. V and J calls and clone size come straight from that table; D and trimming were deduced from the DNA. In this sample the table shows a few hundred thousand clones, around 79% of which occur a single time. The ten largest clonotypes hold about 0.23% of the sample.

The cohort was made up of 500 to 850 healthy bone marrow donors. At the time of sampling, every cohort member was nominally healthy, though immune exposures that went unrecorded were likely present. The donor was CMV seronegative and was included in the group of 352 seronegative cohort members. Each donor provided a peripheral blood sample, and peripheral blood mononuclear cells were used for TCR beta sequencing. Genomic DNA was extracted from the blood cell samples with the Qiagen DNeasy Blood Extraction Kit. This sample stems from a study of cytomegalovirus exposure and HLA in healthy donors (dated 2017 in TCRdb). In terms of the full investigation: An earlier analysis of 587 of the donors reported approximately 260 Gb of sequence data and 117 million unique TCR beta sequences obtained from approximately 180 million T cells. Four to six DR-DQ haplotypes were handled as single units for association and clustering, since linkage in the cohort was strong. Among the roughly 400 genotyped donors, about 85% belonged to the genetic ancestry cluster associated with self-reported Caucasian donors. All discovery cohort repertoires had been generated using a single sequencing platform. Class I and class II HLA loci were covered by the typing at four-digit resolution. The number of donors typed differed by locus, with about 620-630 for A, B, C, DRB1 and DQB1, 522 for DQA1, under 610 for DPA1, and 400 to 490 for DPB1. An early release covering about 600 HLA-typed donors comprised approximately 290 gigabases of sequencing data and around 80 million unique TCR sequences. Donor age, sex, ethnicity and CMV serostatus were compiled together with the repertoire data. Using immunosequencing, the study profiled T cell repertoires from 500 to 800 subjects and related those repertoires to cytomegalovirus serostatus. Along with the roughly 670-subject first cohort, a separate validation cohort of over a hundred different subjects was used. Rather than using new phenotypic data, the later analysis identified candidate immune exposures from TCR beta sequences and from how often those sequences occurred across donors. The study combined high-throughput TCR immunosequencing, statistical association of individual TCRs with disease status, and machine learning to predict cytomegalovirus infection status. In an earlier analysis of a few hundred of the donors, high-throughput TCR beta sequencing was used to judge whether each TCR beta V gene segment behaved as functional or pseudogenic. On average, around 240,000 unique TCR beta nucleotide sequences were sequenced per donor among 300 to 500 genotyped donors of the cohort, with 15% to 20% of those sequences being non-productive. In a later genetic analysis, genome-wide SNP genotypes for about three fifths of the roughly 670 donors were used, and that subset was treated as a discovery cohort. A later analysis re-analyzed previously published TCR beta repertoires from about 600 donors and added high-resolution HLA genotyping to study TCR occurrence patterns. The aim of the study was to test whether cataloging public T cell receptors could identify signatures of past pathogen exposure. Results the study describes overall, beyond this receptor: The presence/absence analyses assumed that sequencing depth was roughly uniform across donors, and that assumption may not be true. Compared with the approximately 700-donor mean, donors in an Asian-associated ancestry cluster had fewer N-insertions in productive TCRs, according to a later genetic analysis. According to the authors, the approach could potentially be generalized to other disease states and immunological phenotypes. A total of roughly 160 TCR beta chains were listed by the study as associated with cytomegalovirus. In a later analysis, HLA-associated TCR beta chains were found to be more clonally expanded and to have lower generation probabilities than equally common non-associated chains. In vitro tests confirmed that three of the cytomegalovirus-associated TCR beta chains recognize cytomegalovirus antigens. Most CMV-associated TCR beta chains appeared to be HLA-restricted in a later analysis, and the HLA associations seemed to be driven largely by CMV exposure. In both the original and validation cohorts, the classifier was reported to diagnose cytomegalovirus status with high specificity and sensitivity. Broadly in line with IMGT annotations, most TCR beta V segments showed up in productive rearrangements about 87% or about 30% of the time in an earlier analysis of 450 to 750 of the donors. In a later analysis, several top co-occurrence clusters were reported to appear linked to parvovirus B19, influenza, CMV and Epstein-Barr virus. In a later analysis, some 17,000 TCR beta sequences were associated with specific HLA alleles at a false discovery rate of 0.05. Most TCR sequences were seen in very few donors, while some public TCRs were found in many individuals. A cluster of highly shared sequence variants was judged likely to be a technical artifact of the sequencing pipeline. This cohort had only TCR beta chains sequenced, and the lack of alpha or paired-chain data limited which features could be detected. Immune exposure information for the cohort was limited to CMV serostatus. Linkage disequilibrium might explain the correlated functional status among segregating V segments, but an unknown experimental factor could not be excluded. Over 15 rarely observed V segments, including chromosome 9 orphons, were excluded from the earlier analysis of some 590 of the donors because counts were too low. A later analysis found that TCR association rates varied across HLA loci, with DRB1 alleles showing the most associated TCRs and HLA-C alleles the fewest. In a later genetic analysis, a missense DCLRE1C variant was associated with V-gene and J-gene trimming of TCR beta chains, and the association was replicated in an independent cohort. When HLA alleles, especially DR and DQ, strongly co-occurred, attributing TCR associations to individual alleles was difficult. HLA typing was unavailable for some donors at each locus, so association tests used only the typed subset. A further reported finding was that TCR beta sequences accurately predicted the HLA-A and HLA-B alleles for most subjects in the first cohort.

The specimen sequenced was PBMCs. This clonotype was obtained from a girl aged 2 to 10 in good health and CMV-seronegative.

The CDR3 region has the sequence CASGLRGAEKAFF. The nucleotide sequence reads as follows: TGTGCCAGCGGGCTCCGGGGGGCAGAGAAAGCTTTCTTT. This chain is built from TRBV27 and TRBJ1-1; TRBD1 is a weak D gene call, 6 bases matching. CDR1 MNHEY and CDR2 SMNVEV are derived from the germline V gene (reference sequence). V is clipped by 8 bases and J by 9 bases, and the sequence between their germline boundaries is 19 bases long. Including cysteine and phenylalanine, the CDR3 has 13 amino acids. This entry keeps only the CDR3 DNA: 39 bases, framed from base 1.